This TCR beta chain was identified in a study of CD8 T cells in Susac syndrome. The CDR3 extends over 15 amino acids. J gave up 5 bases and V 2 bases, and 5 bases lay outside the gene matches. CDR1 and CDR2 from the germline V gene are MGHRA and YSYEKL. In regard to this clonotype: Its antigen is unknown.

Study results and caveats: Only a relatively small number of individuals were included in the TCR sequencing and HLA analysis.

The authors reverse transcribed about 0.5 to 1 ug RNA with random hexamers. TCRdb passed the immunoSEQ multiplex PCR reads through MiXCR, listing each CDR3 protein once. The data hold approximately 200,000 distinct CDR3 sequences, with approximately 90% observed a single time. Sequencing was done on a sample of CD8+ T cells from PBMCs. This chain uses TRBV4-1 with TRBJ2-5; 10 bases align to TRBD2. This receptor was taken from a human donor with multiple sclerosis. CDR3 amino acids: CASSQSGGAGETQYF. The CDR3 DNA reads TGCGCCAGCAGCCAAAGCGGGGGGGCGGGTGAGACCCAGTACTTC.